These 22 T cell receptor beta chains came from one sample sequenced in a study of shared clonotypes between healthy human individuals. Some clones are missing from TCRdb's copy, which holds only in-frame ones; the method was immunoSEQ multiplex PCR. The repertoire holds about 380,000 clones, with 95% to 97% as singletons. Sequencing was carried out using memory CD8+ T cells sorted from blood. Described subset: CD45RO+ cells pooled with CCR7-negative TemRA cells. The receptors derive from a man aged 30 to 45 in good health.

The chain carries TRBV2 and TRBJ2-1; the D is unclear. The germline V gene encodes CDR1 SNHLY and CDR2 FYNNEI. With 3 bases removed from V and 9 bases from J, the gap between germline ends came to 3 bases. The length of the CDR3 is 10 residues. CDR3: CASSDSEQFF. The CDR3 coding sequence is TGTGCCAGCAGTGACAGTGAGCAGTTCTTC. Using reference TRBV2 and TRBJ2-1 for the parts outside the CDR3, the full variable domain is EPEVTQTPSHQVTQMGQEVILRCVPISNHLYFYWYRQILGQKVEFLVSFYNNEISEKSEIFDDQFSVERPDGSNFTLKIRSTKLEDSAMYFCASSDSEQFFGPGTRLTVL.

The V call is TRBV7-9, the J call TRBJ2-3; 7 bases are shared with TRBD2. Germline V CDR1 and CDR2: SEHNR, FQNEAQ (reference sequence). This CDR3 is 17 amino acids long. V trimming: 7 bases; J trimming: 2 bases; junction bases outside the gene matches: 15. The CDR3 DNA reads TGTGCCAGCACTAACTTAGGCGGGGGACTAACCACAGATACGCAGTATTTT. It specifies CASTNLGGGLTTDTQYF.

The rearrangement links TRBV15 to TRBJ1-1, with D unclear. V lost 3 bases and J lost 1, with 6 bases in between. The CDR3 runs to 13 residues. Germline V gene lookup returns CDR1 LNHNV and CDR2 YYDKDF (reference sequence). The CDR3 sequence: CATSSPQNTEAFF. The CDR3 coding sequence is TGTGCCACCAGCAGCCCACAGAACACTGAAGCTTTCTTT.

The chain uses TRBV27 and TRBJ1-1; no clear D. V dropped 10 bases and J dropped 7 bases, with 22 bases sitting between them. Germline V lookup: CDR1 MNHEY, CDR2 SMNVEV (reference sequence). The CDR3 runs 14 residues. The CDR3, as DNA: TGTGCCACCGCTCCCACACGGGCCCACGGTGAAGCTTTCTTT. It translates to CATAPTRAHGEAFF.

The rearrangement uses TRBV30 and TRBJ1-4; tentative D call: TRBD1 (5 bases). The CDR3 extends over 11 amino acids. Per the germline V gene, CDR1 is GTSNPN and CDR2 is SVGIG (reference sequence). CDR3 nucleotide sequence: TGTGCAGCCGGGGCCTGGGAAAAACTGTTTTTT. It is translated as CAAGAWEKLFF.

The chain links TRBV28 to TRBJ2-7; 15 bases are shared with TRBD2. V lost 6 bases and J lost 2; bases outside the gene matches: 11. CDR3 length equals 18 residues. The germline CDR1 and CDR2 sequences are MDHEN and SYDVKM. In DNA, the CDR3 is TGTGCCAGCAGCCGTACCGGGACTAGCGGGAGGAACACCTACGAGCAGTACTTC. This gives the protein CASSRTGTSGRNTYEQYF.

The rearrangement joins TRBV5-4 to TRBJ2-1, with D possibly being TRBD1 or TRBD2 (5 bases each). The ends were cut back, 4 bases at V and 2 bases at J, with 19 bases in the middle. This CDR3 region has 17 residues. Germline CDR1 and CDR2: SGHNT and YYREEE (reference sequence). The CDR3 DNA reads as TGTGCCAGCAGCACGCGTCCAGGGCGGGCCGCCTACAATGAGCAGTTCTTC. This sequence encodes CASSTRPGRAAYNEQFF. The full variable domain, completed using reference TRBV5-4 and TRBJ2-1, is ETGVTQSPTHLIKTRGQQVTLRCSSQSGHNTVSWYQQALGQGPQFIFQYYREEENGRGNFPPRFSGLQFPNYSSELNVNALELDDSALYLCASSTRPGRAAYNEQFFGPGTRLTVL.

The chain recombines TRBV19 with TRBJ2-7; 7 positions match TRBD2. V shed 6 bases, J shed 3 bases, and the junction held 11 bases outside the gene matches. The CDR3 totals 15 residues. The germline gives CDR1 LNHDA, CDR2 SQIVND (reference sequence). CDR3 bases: TGTGCCAGTAGCAGATCCGGGACTAAAGACTACGAGCAGTACTTC. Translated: CASSRSGTKDYEQYF.

The CDR3 DNA sequence: TGCGCCAGCAGCTTGTCAATACCGGGACAGTATAGGTCTGGGGCCAACGTCCTGACTTTC. This gives the protein CASSLSIPGQYRSGANVLTF. The rearrangement uses TRBV5-1 and TRBJ2-6, with 7 bases lining up with TRBD1. This CDR3 spans 20 amino acids. CDR1 is SGHRS, CDR2 YFSETQ, per germline. J was trimmed by 1 base and V by 1 base; bases with no gene match: 14.

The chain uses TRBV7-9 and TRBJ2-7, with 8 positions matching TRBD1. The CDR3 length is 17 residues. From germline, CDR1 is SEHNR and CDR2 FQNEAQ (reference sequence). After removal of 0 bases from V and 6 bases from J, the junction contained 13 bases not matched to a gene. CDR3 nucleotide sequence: TGTGCCAGCAGCTTAGCGGGTCAGAGGCAGGGGGCTCGCGAGCAGTACTTC. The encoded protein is CASSLAGQRQGAREQYF.

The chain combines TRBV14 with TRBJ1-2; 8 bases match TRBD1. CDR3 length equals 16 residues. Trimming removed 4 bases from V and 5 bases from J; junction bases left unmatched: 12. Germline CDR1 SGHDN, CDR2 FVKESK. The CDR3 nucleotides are TGTGCCAGCAGCCCAACCTGGACAGGGACGGAATATGGCTACACCTTC. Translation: CASSPTWTGTEYGYTF.

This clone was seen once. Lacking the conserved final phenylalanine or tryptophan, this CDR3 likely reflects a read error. The CDR3 protein is CASRGDRVFDEQYS. The CDR3 bases are TGTGCCAGCAGGGGAGACAGGGTCTTCGACGAGCAGTACTCC. V usage is TRBV7-9 and J usage is TRBJ2-7; 7 bases fit TRBD1. Trimming at V came to 6 bases and at J to 5 bases, leaving 10 bases not matched to a gene. The CDR3 covers 14 residues. Germline V gives CDR1 SEHNR, CDR2 FQNEAQ (reference sequence).

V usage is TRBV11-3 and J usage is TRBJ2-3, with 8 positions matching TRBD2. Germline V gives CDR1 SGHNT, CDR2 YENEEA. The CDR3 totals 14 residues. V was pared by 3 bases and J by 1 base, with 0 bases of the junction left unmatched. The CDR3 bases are TGTGCCAGCAGCTTGACTAGCGGCACAGATACGCAGTATTTT. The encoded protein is CASSLTSGTDTQYF.

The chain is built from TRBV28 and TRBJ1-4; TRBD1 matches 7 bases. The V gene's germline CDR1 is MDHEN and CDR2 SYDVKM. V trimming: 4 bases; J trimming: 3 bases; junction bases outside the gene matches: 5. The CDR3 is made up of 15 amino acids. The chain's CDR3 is CASSYLDRANEKLFF. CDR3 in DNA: TGTGCCAGCAGTTATCTTGACAGGGCTAATGAAAAACTGTTTTTT. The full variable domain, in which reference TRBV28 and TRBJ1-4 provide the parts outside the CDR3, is DVKVTQSSRYLVKRTGEKVFLECVQDMDHENMFWYRQDPGLGLRLIYFSYDVKMKEKGDIPEGYSVSREKKERFSLILESASTNQTSMYLCASSYLDRANEKLFFGSGTQLSVL.

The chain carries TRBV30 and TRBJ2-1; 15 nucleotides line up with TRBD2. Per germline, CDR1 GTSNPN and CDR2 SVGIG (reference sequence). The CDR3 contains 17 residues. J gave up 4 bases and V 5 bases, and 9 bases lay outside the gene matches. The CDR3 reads CAWRTSGRGSPYNEQFF. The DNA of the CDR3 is TGTGCCTGGCGGACTAGCGGGAGGGGTTCCCCTTACAATGAGCAGTTCTTC.

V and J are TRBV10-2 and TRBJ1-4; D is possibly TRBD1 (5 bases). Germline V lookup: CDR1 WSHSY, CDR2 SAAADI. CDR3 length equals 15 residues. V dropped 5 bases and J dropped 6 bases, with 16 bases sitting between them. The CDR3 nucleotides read TGCGCCAGCAGTCACCCCTTTGGGGGGGATGAAAAACTGTTTTTT. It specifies CASSHPFGGDEKLFF.

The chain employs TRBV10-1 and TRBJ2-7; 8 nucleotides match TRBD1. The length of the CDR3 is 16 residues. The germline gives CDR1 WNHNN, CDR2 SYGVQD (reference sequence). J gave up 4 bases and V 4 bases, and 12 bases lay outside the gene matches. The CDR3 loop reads CASSGIFRGPRYEQYF. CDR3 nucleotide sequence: TGCGCCAGCAGTGGGATCTTCAGGGGGCCACGATACGAGCAGTACTTC.

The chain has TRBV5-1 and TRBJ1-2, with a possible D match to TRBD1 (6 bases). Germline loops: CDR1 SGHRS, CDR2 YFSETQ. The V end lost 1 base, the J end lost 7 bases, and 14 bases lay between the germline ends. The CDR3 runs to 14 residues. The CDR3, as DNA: TGCGCCAGCAGCTTGCTAGGGGGGAGTGCTGGCTACACCTTC. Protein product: CASSLLGGSAGYTF.

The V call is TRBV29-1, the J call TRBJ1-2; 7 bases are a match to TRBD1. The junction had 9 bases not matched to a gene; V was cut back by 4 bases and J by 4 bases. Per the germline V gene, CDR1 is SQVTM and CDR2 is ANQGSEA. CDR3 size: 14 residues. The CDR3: CSVGKQGYGYGYTF. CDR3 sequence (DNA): TGCAGCGTTGGAAAACAGGGGTACGGCTATGGCTACACCTTC. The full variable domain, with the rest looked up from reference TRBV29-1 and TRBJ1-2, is SAVISQKPSRDICQRGTSLTIQCQVDSQVTMMFWYRQQPGQSLTLIATANQGSEATYESGFVIDKFPISRPNLTFSTLTVSNMSPEDSSIYLCSVGKQGYGYGYTFGSGTRLTVV.

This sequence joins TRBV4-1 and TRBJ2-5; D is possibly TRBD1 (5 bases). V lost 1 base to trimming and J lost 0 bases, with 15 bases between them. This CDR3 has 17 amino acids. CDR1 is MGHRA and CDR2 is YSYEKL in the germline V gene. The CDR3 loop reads CASSQGGHPAYQETQYF. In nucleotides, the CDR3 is TGCGCCAGCAGCCAAGGAGGACACCCGGCCTACCAAGAGACCCAGTACTTC.

The CDR3 nucleotides are TGTGCCAGCAGTTATCTCCCCGGGGAGCTGTTTTTT. As protein: CASSYLPGELFF. The V and J genes are TRBV6-5 and TRBJ2-2; D is ambiguous. V was pared by 3 bases and J by 6 bases, with 5 bases between. Germline assignment: CDR1 MNHEY and CDR2 SVGAGI. The CDR3 contains 12 residues.

The CDR3 loop reads CASSVDSDTEAFF. Written as DNA, the CDR3 is TGTGCCAGCAGCGTAGATTCAGACACTGAAGCTTTCTTT. The chain links TRBV9 to TRBJ1-1, with no clear D. The CDR3 contains 13 residues. Looked up from germline, CDR1 is SGDLS and CDR2 is YYNGEE. V was clipped by 0 bases and J by 3 bases, with 6 bases between them.